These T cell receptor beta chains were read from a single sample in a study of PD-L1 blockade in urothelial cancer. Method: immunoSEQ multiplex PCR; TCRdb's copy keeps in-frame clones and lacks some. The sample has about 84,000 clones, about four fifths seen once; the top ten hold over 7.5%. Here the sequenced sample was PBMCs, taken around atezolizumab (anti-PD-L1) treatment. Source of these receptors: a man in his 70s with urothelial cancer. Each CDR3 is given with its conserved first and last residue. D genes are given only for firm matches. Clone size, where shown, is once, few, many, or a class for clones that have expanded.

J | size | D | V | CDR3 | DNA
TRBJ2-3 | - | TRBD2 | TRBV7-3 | CASSLYASGYSTDTQYF | TGTGCCAGCAGCTTATATGCTAGCGGCTATAGCACAGATACGCAGTATTTT
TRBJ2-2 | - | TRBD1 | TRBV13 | CASSSQQGAGGELFF | TGTGCCAGCAGCTCCCAACAGGGGGCTGGCGGGGAGCTGTTTTTT
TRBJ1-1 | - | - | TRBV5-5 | CASSLGRDTEAFF | TGTGCCAGCAGCTTGGGGAGGGATACTGAAGCTTTCTTT
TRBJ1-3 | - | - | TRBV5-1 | CASSLSGYGNTIYF | TGCGCCAGCAGCTTGTCGGGGTACGGAAACACCATATATTTT
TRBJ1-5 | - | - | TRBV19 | CASSISRDSHWNQPQHF | TGTGCCAGTAGTATTAGCAGGGATTCTCATTGGAATCAGCCCCAGCATTTT
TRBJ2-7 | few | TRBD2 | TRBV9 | CASSVDGAGGYEQYF | TGTGCCAGCAGCGTAGACGGAGCGGGAGGCTACGAGCAGTACTTC
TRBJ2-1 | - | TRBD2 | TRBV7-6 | CASSTRQGLANEQFF | TGTGCCAGCAGCACCCGACAGGGACTAGCTAATGAGCAGTTCTTC
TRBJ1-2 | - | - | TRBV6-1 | CASSEVRGGGGYTF | TGTGCCAGCAGTGAAGTGCGAGGCGGAGGAGGCTACACCTTC
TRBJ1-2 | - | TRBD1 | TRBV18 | CASSLGQRSHYGYTF | TGTGCCAGCTCACTGGGACAGAGGTCGCACTATGGCTACACCTTC
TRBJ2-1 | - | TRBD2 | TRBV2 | CASRALAGGNNEQFF | TGTGCCAGCAGGGCACTAGCGGGAGGGAACAATGAGCAGTTCTTC
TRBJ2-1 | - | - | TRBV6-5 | CASSYSDSPRDEQFF | TGTGCCAGCAGTTACTCAGACAGTCCCCGGGATGAGCAGTTCTTC
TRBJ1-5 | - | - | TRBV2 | CASRAGISNQPQHF | TGTGCCAGCAGGGCGGGGATTAGCAATCAGCCCCAGCATTTT
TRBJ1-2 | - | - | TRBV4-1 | CASSPSGYTF | TGCGCCAGCAGCCCCTCTGGCTACACCTTC
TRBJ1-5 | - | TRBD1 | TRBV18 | CASCDRGSNQPQHF | TGTGCCAGCTGTGACAGGGGGAGCAATCAGCCCCAGCATTTT
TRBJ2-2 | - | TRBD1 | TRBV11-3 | CASTLGGIAGELFF | TGTGCCAGCACCCTAGGGGGCATAGCCGGGGAGCTGTTTTTT
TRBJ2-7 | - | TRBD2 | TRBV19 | CASSLRAGGTFEQYF | TGTGCCAGTAGTTTGAGAGCGGGAGGCACCTTTGAGCAGTACTTC
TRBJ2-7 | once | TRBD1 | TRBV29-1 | CSVEVAGTGTEQYF | TGCAGCGTTGAAGTCGCCGGGACAGGGACCGAGCAGTACTTC
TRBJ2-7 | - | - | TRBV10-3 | CAISESETASYEQYF | TGTGCCATCAGTGAGTCGGAGACAGCCTCCTACGAGCAGTACTTC
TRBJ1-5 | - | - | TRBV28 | CASRTHSNQPQHF | TGTGCCAGCAGAACACATAGCAATCAGCCCCAGCATTTT
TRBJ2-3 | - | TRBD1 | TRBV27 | CASKTDRVGDTQYF | TGTGCCAGCAAGACGGACAGGGTCGGAGATACGCAGTATTTT
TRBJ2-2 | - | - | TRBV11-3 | CASSLIRSNTGELFF | TGTGCCAGCAGCTTAATCAGGTCGAACACCGGGGAGCTGTTTTTT
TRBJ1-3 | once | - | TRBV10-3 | CAIKAQARAGNTIYF | TGTGCCATCAAGGCGCAGGCACGTGCGGGAAACACCATATATTTT
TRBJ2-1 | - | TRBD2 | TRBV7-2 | CASSLVGGRESYNEQFF | TGTGCCAGCAGCTTAGTTGGGGGGAGGGAGTCCTACAATGAGCAGTTCTTC
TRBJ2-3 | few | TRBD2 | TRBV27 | CASSLLRSGRDVDTQYF | TGTGCCAGCAGTTTACTCCGCAGCGGGAGGGATGTAGATACGCAGTATTTT
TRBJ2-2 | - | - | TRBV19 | CASIPVGRERDTGELFF | TGTGCCAGCATTCCCGTGGGCAGGGAAAGGGACACCGGGGAGCTGTTTTTT
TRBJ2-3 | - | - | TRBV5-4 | CASSTRDTATDTQYF | TGTGCCAGCAGCACGAGGGACACCGCCACAGATACGCAGTATTTT
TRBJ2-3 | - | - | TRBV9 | CASSAAEPTDTQYF | TGTGCCAGCAGCGCAGCGGAGCCCACAGATACGCAGTATTTT
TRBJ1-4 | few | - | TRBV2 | CASSASRDVEKLFF | TGTGCCAGCAGTGCTTCCAGGGATGTTGAAAAACTGTTTTTT
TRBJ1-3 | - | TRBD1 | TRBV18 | CASSPRDRHSGNTIYF | TGTGCCAGCTCTCCTCGGGACAGACACTCTGGAAACACCATATATTTT
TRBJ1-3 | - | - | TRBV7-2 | CASSPSIGNTIYF | TGTGCCAGCAGCCCCAGTATCGGAAACACCATATATTTT
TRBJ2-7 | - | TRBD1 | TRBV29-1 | CSVVTGRIYEQYF | TGCAGCGTTGTGACAGGGCGGATTTACGAGCAGTACTTC
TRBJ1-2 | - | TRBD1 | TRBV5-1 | CASSIGTGFGYTF | TGCGCCAGCAGCATAGGGACAGGGTTTGGCTACACCTTC
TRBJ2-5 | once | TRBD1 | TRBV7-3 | CASSRYRGETQYF | TGTGCCAGCAGCCGATACAGGGGAGAGACCCAGTACTTC
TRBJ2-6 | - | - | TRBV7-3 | CASSPTRGGGPRSGANVLTF | TGTGCCAGCAGCCCGACCCGTGGGGGGGGGCCCCGTTCTGGGGCCAACGTCCTGACTTTC
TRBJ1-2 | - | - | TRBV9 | CASSVGSQSTYGYTF | TGTGCCAGCAGCGTAGGAAGTCAGTCCACCTATGGCTACACCTTC
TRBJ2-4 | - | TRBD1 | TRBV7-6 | CASSPAVGTGGLAKNIQYF | TGTGCCAGCAGCCCAGCGGTCGGGACAGGGGGTTTAGCCAAAAACATTCAGTACTTC
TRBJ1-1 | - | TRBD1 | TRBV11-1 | CASSMTGIGNTEAFF | TGTGCCAGCTCAATGACAGGGATAGGGAACACTGAAGCTTTCTTT
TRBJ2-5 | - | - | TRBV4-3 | CASSPKSAGETQYF | TGCGCCAGCAGCCCGAAAAGCGCGGGGGAGACCCAGTACTTC
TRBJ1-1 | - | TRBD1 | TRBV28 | CASRTGLNTEAFF | TGTGCCAGCAGGACAGGGTTGAACACTGAAGCTTTCTTT
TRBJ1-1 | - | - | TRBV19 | CASNNRAGDTEAFF | TGTGCCAGTAATAACAGGGCTGGGGACACTGAAGCTTTCTTT
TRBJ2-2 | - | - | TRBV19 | CASSTQENTGELFF | TGTGCCAGTAGTACCCAGGAGAACACCGGGGAGCTGTTTTTT
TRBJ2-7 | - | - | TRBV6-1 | CASSAPPEYEQYF | TGTGCCAGCAGTGCACCACCGGAGTACGAGCAGTACTTC
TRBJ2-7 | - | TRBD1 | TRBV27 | CASSYEAGTAPYEQYF | TGTGCCAGCAGTTATGAAGCCGGGACAGCACCCTACGAGCAGTACTTC
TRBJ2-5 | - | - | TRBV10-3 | CAISESPVPDSQETQYF | TGTGCCATCAGTGAGTCTCCGGTCCCGGACAGCCAAGAGACCCAGTACTTC
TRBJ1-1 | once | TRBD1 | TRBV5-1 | CASSLEGQGWTEAFF | TGCGCCAGCAGCTTGGAGGGACAGGGTTGGACTGAAGCTTTCTTT
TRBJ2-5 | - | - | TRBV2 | CASRTLARGFGETQYF | TGTGCCAGCAGGACACTAGCCCGGGGGTTCGGGGAGACCCAGTACTTC
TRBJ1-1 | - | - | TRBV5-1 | CASSLDGNMNTEAFF | TGCGCCAGCAGCTTGGATGGTAACATGAACACTGAAGCTTTCTTT
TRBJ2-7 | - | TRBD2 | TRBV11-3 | CASSSTIAGGYEQYF | TGTGCCAGCAGCTCTACCATAGCGGGAGGCTACGAGCAGTACTTC
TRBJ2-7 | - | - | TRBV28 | CASSKSGFDEQYF | TGTGCCAGCAGCAAGTCAGGGTTCGACGAGCAGTACTTC
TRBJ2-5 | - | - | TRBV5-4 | CASSLAPGGFETQYF | TGTGCCAGCAGCCTCGCTCCCGGGGGTTTTGAGACCCAGTACTTC
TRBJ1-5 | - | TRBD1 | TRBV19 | CASSITGGRNQPQHF | TGTGCCAGTAGTATCACAGGGGGTCGCAATCAGCCCCAGCATTTT
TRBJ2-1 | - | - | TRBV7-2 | CASSLAASSYNEQFF | TGTGCCAGCAGCTTAGCGGCCAGCTCCTACAATGAGCAGTTCTTC
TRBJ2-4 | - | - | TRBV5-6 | CASSLVPDRRDIQYF | TGTGCCAGCAGCTTGGTCCCGGACAGGAGGGACATTCAGTACTTC
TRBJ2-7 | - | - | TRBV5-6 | CASSLTTGNEQYF | TGTGCCAGCAGCCTTACTACAGGGAACGAGCAGTACTTC
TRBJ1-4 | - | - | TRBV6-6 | CASSRGGADEKLFF | TGTGCCAGCAGCCGAGGGGGAGCGGATGAAAAACTGTTTTTT
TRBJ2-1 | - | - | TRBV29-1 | CSGHTHSSYNEQFF | TGCAGCGGACACACACATAGCTCCTACAATGAGCAGTTCTTC
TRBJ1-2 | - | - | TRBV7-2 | CASSSAGGQANYGYTF | TGTGCCAGCAGCTCGGCCGGAGGGCAAGCTAACTATGGCTACACCTTC
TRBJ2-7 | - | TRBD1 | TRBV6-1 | CASSDGQGYEQYF | TGTGCCAGCAGTGACGGACAGGGCTACGAGCAGTACTTC
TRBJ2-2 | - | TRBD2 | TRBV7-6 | CASSSGLAGEGGELFF | TGTGCCAGCAGCTCCGGACTAGCGGGAGAGGGCGGGGAGCTGTTTTTT
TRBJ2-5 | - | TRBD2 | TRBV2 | CATLAGGPGQTQYF | TGTGCCACCCTAGCGGGGGGCCCCGGGCAGACCCAGTACTTC